The 14 T cell receptor beta chains given below trace back to one sample, sequenced in a study of technical replicates of blood from several donors. Repertoires were generated with immunoSEQ multiplex PCR, while TCRdb's copy carries only in-frame clones and drops some. The top ten clones hold less than 6% of a sample with fewer than 70,000 clones, 70% to 90% of them seen once. Sequencing input: PBMCs. The source of these receptors is a human donor in good health. Some clones in this sample may be carry-over from other donors' samples.

The V call is TRBV30, the J call TRBJ2-7, with a weak D call TRBD2 (6 bases). Trimming left V 1 base short and J 0 bases short, with 13 bases between. The V gene's germline CDR1 is GTSNPN and CDR2 SVGIG (reference sequence). The CDR3 is 15 residues long. The CDR3 reads CAWSGSGFSSYEQYF. In DNA, the CDR3 is TGTGCCTGGAGTGGGAGCGGGTTCAGCTCCTACGAGCAGTACTTC.

The chain recombines TRBV7-6 with TRBJ2-3; D possibly corresponds to TRBD2 (6 bases). CDR3 size: 15 residues. Per germline, CDR1 SGHVS and CDR2 FNYEAQ. V shed 5 bases and J shed 2 bases, with 14 bases lying between them. The CDR3 bases are TGTGCCAGCAGCCCCGGGACTCAAAACACAGATACGCAGTATTTT. Protein product: CASSPGTQNTDTQYF.

The chain has TRBV10-3 and TRBJ1-6; no definite D call. The CDR3 sequence is 16 residues long. The germline V gene has CDR1 ENHRY and CDR2 SYGVKD. The V and J ends lost 11 bases and 4 bases respectively, with 21 bases between them. This chain's CDR3 is CASNNPGAVYNSPLHF. DNA of the CDR3: TGTGCCTCAAACAACCCCGGTGCGGTTTATAATTCACCCCTCCACTTT.

The chain joins TRBV2 to TRBJ2-2, with D maybe TRBD2 (5 bases). CDR3 length: 14 residues. V lost 7 bases and J 2 bases, leaving 11 bases between the germline ends. Germline-derived CDR1 and CDR2 are SNHLY and FYNNEI. The CDR3 coding sequence is TGTGCCAGCAAACGGGGTGGTAACACCGGGGAGCTGTTTTTT. This encodes CASKRGGNTGELFF.

The gene calls are TRBV6-1 and TRBJ1-1, with unresolved D. Germline lookup yields CDR1 MNHNS and CDR2 SASEGT. This CDR3 contains 13 residues. V dropped 3 bases and J dropped 4 bases, with 9 bases sitting between them. The CDR3 bases are TGTGCCAGCAGTGAGAGGGATGGCACTGAAGCTTTCTTT. As protein: CASSERDGTEAFF.

The chain employs TRBV27 and TRBJ2-2, with 9 bases identical to TRBD2. The CDR3 has 15 amino acids. Per the germline V gene, CDR1 is MNHEY and CDR2 is SMNVEV (reference sequence). V dropped 5 bases and J dropped 1; count of bases not matched to a gene: 2. CDR3 sequence (DNA): TGTGCCAGCAGTAGTAGCGGGAGGAACACCGGGGAGCTGTTTTTT. Residues: CASSSSGRNTGELFF.

The chain employs TRBV7-2 and TRBJ2-1; 9 positions match TRBD2. V lost 5 bases, J lost 5 bases, and 4 bases stayed unmatched. CDR3 length: 14 amino acids. The germline CDR1 and CDR2 sequences are SGHTA and FQGNSA. This chain's CDR3 is CASSPGLANNEQFF. In DNA, the CDR3 is TGTGCCAGCAGCCCTGGACTAGCGAACAATGAGCAGTTCTTC.

This chain links TRBV7-2 with TRBJ1-2, with TRBD1 matching over 7 bases. CDR3 length: 16 amino acids. V lost 2 bases, J lost 4 bases, and 10 bases stayed unmatched. Germline-derived CDR1 and CDR2 are SGHTA and FQGNSA. The CDR3 DNA reads as TGTGCCAGCAGCTTAAGCCCCCCGACAGGGTCCTATGGCTACACCTTC. This translates into CASSLSPPTGSYGYTF.

V gene TRBV6-1 combines with J gene TRBJ2-5; D ambiguous. The germline V gene encodes CDR1 MNHNS and CDR2 SASEGT. V was clipped by 7 bases and J by 5 bases, with 14 bases between them. CDR3 length: 13 residues. The CDR3 DNA reads TGTGCCAGCAATTTTCGAGGATTGGAGACCCAGTACTTC. Its translation: CASNFRGLETQYF.

The V and J genes are TRBV6-5 and TRBJ2-7; 7 bases map to TRBD1. The CDR3 consists of 13 residues. Germline V gives CDR1 MNHEY, CDR2 SVGAGI. V shed 5 bases and J 6 bases; nucleotides not matched to a gene: 7. In DNA, the CDR3 is TGTGCCAGCAGTGCTACAGGGGTTAGCGAGCAGTACTTC. Translated: CASSATGVSEQYF.

CDR3 nucleotides: TGTGCCAGCAGCCGCAGCAGGGTGTCTAGGGATACGCAGTATTTT. It translates to CASSRSRVSRDTQYF. This sequence joins TRBV4-2 and TRBJ2-3, with a possible D match to TRBD1 (5 bases). The length of the CDR3 is 15 residues. Trimming pared 4 bases from V and 6 bases from J, leaving 17 bases between. Looked up from germline, CDR1 is LGHNA and CDR2 is YNFKEQ.

This clone was seen only a few times. The chain is built from TRBV30 and TRBJ1-5; 7 bases fit TRBD1. J was trimmed by 6 bases and V by 0 bases; bases with no gene match: 5. Germline V gene data show CDR1 as GTSNPN and CDR2 as SVGIG (reference sequence). The CDR3 runs to 14 residues. CDR3 protein: CAWSVRSGGQPQHF. The DNA for the CDR3 is TGTGCCTGGAGTGTACGGTCAGGGGGTCAGCCCCAGCATTTT.

The chain uses TRBV21-1 and TRBJ1-2; TRBD1 was called by the table and not checked on the DNA. TRBV21-1 is assigned pseudogene status. This CDR3 contains 14 residues. CDR3 DNA sequence: TGTGCCAGCAGCGTACAAGGGACAGGGGGTGGCTACACCTTC. It codes for CASSVQGTGGGYTF.

V and J are TRBV12-5 and TRBJ2-7; 7 nucleotides align to TRBD2. With 4 bases clipped from V and 4 bases from J, the junction kept 7 bases outside the gene matches. Germline V lookup: CDR1 LGHNT, CDR2 FRNRAP. The CDR3 spans 14 residues. CDR3 protein: CASGYSLASYEQYF. CDR3 coding DNA: TGTGCTAGTGGTTATTCACTAGCGAGTTACGAGCAGTACTTC.